Presented here are 13 T cell receptor beta chains from one specimen sequenced in a study of blood T cell repertoires in COVID-19. Repertoires were generated with immunoSEQ multiplex PCR, while TCRdb's copy carries only in-frame clones and drops some. In the table there are approximately 390,000 clones, 88% of which are singletons. Input material: PBMCs or T cells enriched from blood (not recorded which). Receptors were obtained from a woman aged 40 to 49 with acute COVID-19.

Remarks on this clone: The same CDR3 can be traced to other DNA sequences in this sample. The V call is TRBV18, the J call TRBJ1-2; 8 bases are shared with TRBD1. J lost 4 bases, V lost 3 bases, and 1 base had no gene match. CDR1 is KGHSH and CDR2 is LQKENI in the germline V gene. This CDR3 contains 13 residues. In DNA, the CDR3 is TGTGCCAGCTCACCGGACAGGGTCTATGGCTACACCTTC. It yields the protein CASSPDRVYGYTF.

V and J are TRBV27 and TRBJ1-2, with TRBD1 matching 9 bases. The CDR3 covers 15 residues. The ends lost 3 bases at V and 0 bases at J; junction bases unmatched: 2. Germline-derived CDR1 and CDR2 are MNHEY and SMNVEV (reference sequence). CDR3 amino acids: CASSFGQGSNYGYTF. In DNA form, the CDR3 reads TGTGCCAGCAGTTTCGGACAGGGGTCTAACTATGGCTACACCTTC.

The chain's CDR3 is CASGLVGGSSSYEQYF. In nucleotides, the CDR3 is TGTGCTAGTGGTTTGGTAGGCGGCTCCAGCTCCTACGAGCAGTACTTC. The gene calls are TRBV12-5 and TRBJ2-7, with D uncertain. Germline V gene sequence: CDR1 LGHNT, CDR2 FRNRAP. Trimming shortened V by 0 bases and J by 0 bases, and 12 bases separated the two germline ends. This CDR3 is 16 amino acids long.

A few counts support this clone. This chain joins TRBV27 and TRBJ1-1; D perhaps matches TRBD1 (6 bases). This CDR3 contains 14 residues. Germline CDR1 MNHEY, CDR2 SMNVEV (reference sequence). Between the trimmed V and J ends, which lost 5 bases and 3 bases, there was a span of 13 bases. CDR3 sequence reads: CASSTYRDYTEAFF. The CDR3 DNA is TGTGCCAGCAGTACATACAGGGATTACACTGAAGCTTTCTTT.

V and J are TRBV7-2 and TRBJ2-3, with D perhaps matching TRBD2 (7 bases). V lost 7 bases, J lost 1 base, and 15 bases lay in between. The germline V gene encodes CDR1 SGHTA and CDR2 FQGNSA. This CDR3 comprises 15 residues. CDR3 DNA sequence: TGTGCCAGCACTCCGGGGGGCTTAGGCACAGATACGCAGTATTTT. Translating gives CASTPGGLGTDTQYF.

The chain carries TRBV4-2 and TRBJ2-3; 10 nucleotides align to TRBD2. CDR1 and CDR2 (germline): LGHNA, YNFKEQ. This CDR3 is built from 15 residues. After removal of 1 base from V and 7 bases from J, the junction contained 5 bases not matched to a gene. The CDR3 region is CASSQAQRGGYTQYF. In nucleotides, the CDR3 is TGTGCCAGCAGCCAAGCCCAGCGGGGGGGCTATACGCAGTATTTT.

This chain joins TRBV3-1 (or the pseudogene TRBV3-2) and TRBJ1-4; the D is unclear. V lost 6 bases and J 4 bases, leaving 9 bases between the germline ends. Looked up from germline, CDR1 is LGHDT and CDR2 is YNNKEL (reference sequence). The CDR3 extends over 13 amino acids. CDR3 protein: CASSHHSNEKLFF. The DNA of the CDR3 is TGTGCCAGCAGTCACCACAGTAATGAAAAACTGTTTTTT.

The chain carries TRBV3-1 (or the pseudogene TRBV3-2) and TRBJ2-6, with 7 bases matching TRBD2. The CDR3 is made up of 18 amino acids. Germline loops: CDR1 LGHDT, CDR2 YNNKEL (reference sequence). V lost 0 bases, J lost 0 bases, and 5 bases stayed unmatched. For the CDR3, the DNA is TGTGCCAGCAGCCAAGATTGGCGGGAGAGCTCTGGGGCCAACGTCCTGACTTTC. This codes for CASSQDWRESSGANVLTF.

The V call is TRBV5-4, the J call TRBJ1-4, with D hard to call. Trimming took 1 base from V and 5 from J, leaving 6 bases between them. The CDR3 loop spans 13 amino acids. CDR1 is SGHNT and CDR2 is YYREEE in the germline V gene (reference sequence). CDR3 amino acids: CASSLYTNEKLFF. CDR3 DNA: TGTGCCAGCAGCTTGTATACAAATGAAAAACTGTTTTTT.

Of note for this clone: Different DNA sequences within this sample yield the same CDR3. The rearrangement joins TRBV11-3 to TRBJ2-1; 7 bases map to TRBD2. Germline V lookup: CDR1 SGHNT, CDR2 YENEEA. The CDR3 length is 15 residues. Trimming cost V 2 bases and J 1 base; bases outside gene matches: 2. CDR3 bases: TGTGCCAGCAGCTTAACCGGGGGGTCCTACAATGAGCAGTTCTTC. It yields the protein CASSLTGGSYNEQFF. Based on the CDR3 plus reference TRBV11-3 and TRBJ2-1, the full variable domain is EAGVVQSPRYKIIEKKQPVAFWCNPISGHNTLYWYLQNLGQGPELLIRYENEEAVDDSQLPKDRFSAERLKGVDSTLKIQPAELGDSAVYLCASSLTGGSYNEQFFGPGTRLTVL.

This rearrangement joins TRBV5-6 to TRBJ2-5; tentative D call: TRBD2 (6 bases). CDR1 is SGHDT and CDR2 is YYEEEE in the germline V gene. This CDR3 region has 19 residues. The ends were cut back, 1 base at V and 0 bases at J, with 22 bases in the middle. CDR3 DNA: TGTGCCAGCAGCTTGTTTTATCTACTAGCCTCCTCAAACCAAGAGACCCAGTACTTC. Residues: CASSLFYLLASSNQETQYF.

Only one count was recorded for this clone. V and J are TRBV3-1 (or the pseudogene TRBV3-2) and TRBJ1-2; D not certain. Germline loops: CDR1 LGHDT, CDR2 YNNKEL (reference sequence). Trimming removed 1 base at V and 7 bases at J, with 7 bases between. The CDR3 is 12 residues long. DNA for the CDR3: TGTGCCAGCAGCCAAGTTTTCGGTGGCTACACCTTC. Its translation is CASSQVFGGYTF.

In DNA, the CDR3 is TGCGCCAGCAGCCAAGAGCGGGGGGGTAATGAAAAACTGTTTTTT. It yields the protein CASSQERGGNEKLFF. The rearrangement joins TRBV4-1 to TRBJ1-4; possibly TRBD1 for D (5 bases). Germline assignment: CDR1 MGHRA and CDR2 YSYEKL. V lost 0 bases to trimming and J lost 4 bases, with 9 bases between them. The CDR3 contains 15 residues.